This TCR beta chain was profiled in a study of Ad26.COV2.S vaccination and SARS-CoV-2 variants. In regard to this clone: Antigen: not known.

CDR1 is LGHDT and CDR2 is YNNKEL in the germline V gene (reference sequence). V gave up 4 bases and J gave up 6 bases, with 13 bases separating them. The CDR3 is 15 residues long. TCRdb keeps only in-frame clones here, not all; method: immunoSEQ multiplex PCR. The data contain roughly 700,000 clones, roughly 90% of them singletons. Noted treatment: around 19 received Ad26.COV2.S at low or high dose, single or two shots; about 5 received placebo; per-sample allocation not given. All samples were drawn on day 63, counting from the first vaccine or placebo injection. Study conclusions and caveats: While placebo recipients had lower spike-specific TCR breadth, vaccine recipients had more. Assessments of TCR breadth and depth may have underestimated the total T cell responses. Non-spike TCR breadth was similar in vaccine and placebo recipients.

The starting material was peripheral blood, obtained in a trial of Ad26.COV2.S vaccine versus placebo. The V call is TRBV3-1 (or the pseudogene TRBV3-2), the J call TRBJ1-6; weak D call: TRBD1 (6 bases). The TCR sequence derives from a person aged 18-65 years who received the Ad26.COV2.S COVID-19 vaccine or a placebo. The CDR3 sequence: CASSPGPRGNSPLHF. CDR3 coding DNA: TGTGCCAGCAGCCCCGGCCCCAGGGGTAATTCACCCCTCCACTTT.